The sequence of this T cell receptor (beta chain) was determined in a study of blood T cell repertoires in COVID-19. Study-wide background: From T cells, B-cell-depleted T cells, or PBMCs came the material, which was cDNA or gDNA.

Per the study methods: Nucleated cell counts were estimated from reference gene primer amplification. Measured with immunoSEQ multiplex PCR; TCRdb has only the in-frame clones, and not every one. V and J calls and clone size come straight from that table; D and trimming were deduced from the DNA. In the table there are around 290,000 clones, 80% to 95% of which are singletons. The V end lost 0 bases, the J end lost 5 bases, and 16 bases lay between the germline ends. The germline V gene has CDR1 LGHNA and CDR2 YSLEER. The CDR3 runs 16 residues. Participants were aged about 18 to 95 years, lived in some 23 US areas, and enrolled virtually.

The clonotype was recovered from a woman in her twenties or thirties who had recovered from COVID-19. Sequences were obtained from PBMCs or T cells enriched from blood (not recorded which). The chain links TRBV4-3 to TRBJ2-5; a possible D gene is TRBD2 (6 bases). In DNA, the CDR3 is TGCGCCAGCAGCCAAGATAACGGAGGGGTTACGGAGACCCAGTACTTC. It translates to CASSQDNGGVTETQYF.